These T cell receptor beta chains were read from a single sample in a study of cytotoxic CD8 clonotypes in ibrutinib-treated CLL. Only in-frame clones appear in the TCRdb table, and some are missing; sequencing was by immunoSEQ multiplex PCR. There are 150,000 or so clones in the sample; 70% to 90% occur only once, and 7.6% lies in the top ten. Sequenced material: PBMCs, taken after 36 months of ibrutinib treatment. Source of these receptors: a human donor with chronic lymphocytic leukemia. The conserved cysteine and the conserved F or W are not part of the CDR3 here. Clone sizes are given selectively: once, few, many, or a class where the clone is expanded.

- TRBV6-5 ASSRTGFGEKLF
- TRBV18 ASSPPSLSYEQY
- TRBV5-4 ASSLDTSGGF
- TRBV10-3 AISDPGRVSGANVLT
- TRBV19 ASRTIMTGFAQPQH
- TRBV28 ASSFLLNSNQPQH
- TRBV25-1 ASRHTDTQY
- TRBV7-9 ASSLAWPEAF
- TRBV30 AWSSSTTPRGEQY
- TRBV18 ASSPYQGAHEQY
- TRBV14 ASSPMRTGYEKLF
- TRBV5-4 ASSNYGRDTQY
few TRBV9 ASGSGTYRYNSPLH
- TRBV18 ASSEQSGNQPQH
- TRBV7-2 ASSPKMDGGYT
- TRBV28 ASSRTGGKYEQY
- TRBV6-5 ASSVSGTVQRGYT
- TRBV25-1 ASSPSLRGSQETQY
- TRBV15 ATSRATRAETQY
- TRBV19 ASSRRNTEAF
few TRBV10-3 AISGKLADYNEQF
- TRBV5-1 ASSLEIAGGETQY
- TRBV6-6 ASSYSFGAGPGELF
- TRBV6-6 ASSLGMRQY
- TRBV27 ASSQTGGGYT
- TRBV29-1 SANGLGGDEQF